The 18 T cell receptor beta chains presented below share a single source sample, sequenced in a study of OX40 agonist ivuxolimab in advanced cancers. TCRdb keeps only in-frame clones here, not all; method: immunoSEQ multiplex PCR. The repertoire holds fewer than 55,000 clones, with approximately 84% as singletons. Sequencing was performed on CD4+ or CD8+ T cells sorted from blood, taken in a trial of the OX40 agonist ivuxolimab. Every receptor here comes from an adult with an advanced solid tumor such as melanoma, head and neck, liver or kidney cancer.

The J gene is TRBJ2-5, the V gene TRBV27; no reliable D call. Between the trimmed V and J ends, which lost 1 base and 2 bases, there was a span of 8 bases. Germline loops: CDR1 MNHEY, CDR2 SMNVEV (reference sequence). The CDR3 has 14 residues. In DNA form, the CDR3 reads TGTGCCAGCAGTTTATACTCCCAGCAAGAGACCCAGTACTTC. Its protein product is CASSLYSQQETQYF.

This clone showed up just a few times. This sequence joins TRBV10-2 and TRBJ1-2, with 8 positions matching TRBD1. The CDR3 has 18 residues. J gave up 6 bases and V 7 bases, and 22 bases lay outside the gene matches. Germline assignment: CDR1 WSHSY and CDR2 SAAADI. The CDR3 region is CASTDGLDHRGRFNGYTF. Here the CDR3 DNA reads TGCGCCAGCACCGACGGCCTCGACCACAGGGGGAGGTTCAATGGCTACACCTTC.

The chain's CDR3 is CASSLPGPRGGYTF. In DNA, the CDR3 is TGTGCCAGCAGTTTACCCGGGCCTCGGGGGGGCTACACCTTC. The chain is built from TRBV28 and TRBJ1-2, with a weak D call TRBD1 (5 bases). V lost 2 bases to trimming and J lost 8 bases, with 15 bases between them. This CDR3 comprises 14 residues. CDR1 MDHEN and CDR2 SYDVKM come from the germline V gene.

V and J are TRBV2 and TRBJ2-1, with 11 nucleotides matching TRBD2. Per germline, CDR1 SNHLY and CDR2 FYNNEI. Trimming took 6 bases from V and 3 from J; bases not matched to a gene: 4. The CDR3 totals 15 residues. The CDR3 nucleotides are TGTGCCAGCAGCAGAGGGACTAGCGGCTACAATGAGCAGTTCTTC. This encodes CASSRGTSGYNEQFF.

The gene calls are TRBV2 and TRBJ1-2; unclear D gene. The CDR3 spans 10 residues. The V gene lost 8 bases and the J gene lost 8 bases, with 9 bases spanning the gap. Germline CDR1 is SNHLY and CDR2 is FYNNEI. The CDR3 DNA sequence: TGTGCCAGCTACGGCAAGGGCTACACCTTC. Amino acids: CASYGKGYTF.

This chain uses TRBV4-2 with TRBJ2-3, with 8 bases lining up with TRBD2. Germline-derived CDR1 and CDR2 are LGHNA and YNFKEQ. The CDR3 spans 15 residues. V dropped 4 bases and J dropped 1; count of bases not matched to a gene: 4. The CDR3 is CASSLTSGGTDTQYF. CDR3 coding DNA: TGTGCCAGCAGCCTTACTAGCGGAGGCACAGATACGCAGTATTTT.

The V call is TRBV5-6, the J call TRBJ2-5, with 9 bases identical to TRBD2. Germline CDR1 and CDR2: SGHDT and YYEEEE. This CDR3 has 17 residues. Trimming at V came to 1 base and at J to 5 bases, leaving 12 bases not matched to a gene. The CDR3 is CASSLWSSGGLRETQYF. The CDR3 DNA sequence: TGTGCCAGCAGCTTGTGGAGTAGCGGGGGTCTCCGGGAGACCCAGTACTTC. Based on the CDR3 plus reference TRBV5-6 and TRBJ2-5, the full variable domain is DAGVTQSPTHLIKTRGQQVTLRCSPKSGHDTVSWYQQALGQGPQFIFQYYEEEERQRGNFPDRFSGHQFPNYSSELNVNALLLGDSALYLCASSLWSSGGLRETQYFGPGTRLLVL.

This clone was seen more than once but under ten times. The rearrangement uses TRBV6-5 and TRBJ1-2; D gene ambiguous. Trimming cost V 8 bases and J 0 bases, with 10 bases left between them. CDR1 and CDR2 from the germline V gene are MNHEY and SVGAGI. CDR3 length: 13 residues. Here the CDR3 reads CASGGHTNYGYTF. CDR3 coding DNA: TGTGCCAGCGGAGGGCATACTAACTATGGCTACACCTTC.

CDR3 residues: CASSLEWASESSYEQYF. CDR3 DNA sequence: TGTGCCAGCAGCTTAGAGTGGGCTAGCGAGAGCTCCTACGAGCAGTACTTC. The genes are TRBV7-2 and TRBJ2-7; D possibly corresponds to TRBD2 (6 bases). CDR3 length: 17 amino acids. CDR1 is SGHTA and CDR2 is FQGNSA in the germline V gene. V was shortened by 1 base and J by 0 bases, with 16 bases between the two germline ends.

V is TRBV7-9 and J is TRBJ2-2, with D perhaps being TRBD1 or TRBD2 (5 bases each). The CDR3 contains 15 residues. Germline assignment: CDR1 SEHNR and CDR2 FQNEAQ (reference sequence). The V and J ends lost 1 base and 6 bases respectively, with 12 bases between them. CDR3 DNA: TGTGCCAGCAGCTTAGGTGGGGCGAGGGCCGGGGAGCTGTTTTTT. Translation gives CASSLGGARAGELFF.

This clone was picked up a small number of times. The rearrangement uses TRBV20-1 and TRBJ1-4; the D is unclear. CDR1 is DFQATT, CDR2 SNEGSKA, per germline (reference sequence). This CDR3 is 11 amino acids long. V shed 6 bases and J shed 13 bases, with 15 bases lying between them. The DNA for the CDR3 is TGCAGTGCCAAGGCCGCTAGTAGACTGTTTTTT. Translated: CSAKAASRLFF.

The chain combines TRBV30 with TRBJ1-2; 7 bases are a match to TRBD1. With 5 bases clipped from V and 5 bases from J, the junction kept 11 bases outside the gene matches. This CDR3 spans 14 amino acids. Germline V gives CDR1 GTSNPN, CDR2 SVGIG (reference sequence). The CDR3 nucleotides read TGTGCCTGGTGCCCTGAAACAGGGGAGTATGGCTACACCTTC. This encodes CAWCPETGEYGYTF.

The chain employs TRBV25-1 and TRBJ2-3, with 8 bases matching TRBD2. The germline gives CDR1 MGHDK, CDR2 SYGVNS. With 6 bases clipped from V and 6 bases from J, the junction kept 8 bases outside the gene matches. CDR3 length: 14 amino acids. The CDR3 DNA sequence: TGTGCCAGCAGGAACCCAGCGGGGGCCGATACGCAGTATTTT. It is translated as CASRNPAGADTQYF.

V gene TRBV2 combines with J gene TRBJ2-7, with 9 nucleotides matching TRBD2. Trimming took 6 bases from V and 0 from J; bases not matched to a gene: 6. Germline V CDR1 and CDR2: SNHLY, FYNNEI. This CDR3 region has 15 residues. The CDR3 sequence: CASRIETSGSYEQYF. DNA for the CDR3: TGTGCCAGCAGGATTGAGACTAGCGGCTCCTACGAGCAGTACTTC.

This rearrangement joins TRBV9 to TRBJ1-5; 12 nucleotides line up with TRBD1. Germline CDR1 is SGDLS and CDR2 is YYNGEE. The trim removed 4 bases at V and 10 bases at J, leaving 9 bases unmatched. CDR3 length: 15 residues. This CDR3 is CASSIGTGGFGPQHF. The CDR3 DNA reads as TGTGCCAGCAGCATCGGGACAGGGGGCTTTGGCCCCCAGCATTTT.

The gene calls are TRBV5-1 and TRBJ2-2; possibly TRBD2 for D (5 bases). The CDR3 spans 13 residues. With 0 bases removed from V and 5 bases from J, the gap between germline ends came to 5 bases. The germline CDR1 and CDR2 sequences are SGHRS and YFSETQ. CDR3 in DNA: TGCGCCAGCAGCTTGGCGGGGACCGGGGAGCTGTTTTTT. This encodes CASSLAGTGELFF.

This chain connects TRBV5-6 to TRBJ1-5; D unresolved. The CDR3 length is 14 residues. V lost 0 bases, J lost 3 bases, and 7 bases lay in between. Germline CDR1 is SGHDT and CDR2 is YYEEEE. The DNA of the CDR3 is TGTGCCAGCAGCTTGGCCCGGGTCAATCAGCCCCAGCATTTT. This codes for CASSLARVNQPQHF.

The rearrangement links TRBV28 to TRBJ2-7, with 10 bases fitting TRBD1. Germline CDR1 is MDHEN and CDR2 is SYDVKM. The junction had 3 bases not matched to a gene; V was cut back by 8 bases and J by 5 bases. The CDR3 is 12 residues long. The CDR3 sequence is CASGTGVHEQYF. The CDR3 DNA sequence: TGTGCCAGCGGGACAGGGGTCCACGAGCAGTACTTC.